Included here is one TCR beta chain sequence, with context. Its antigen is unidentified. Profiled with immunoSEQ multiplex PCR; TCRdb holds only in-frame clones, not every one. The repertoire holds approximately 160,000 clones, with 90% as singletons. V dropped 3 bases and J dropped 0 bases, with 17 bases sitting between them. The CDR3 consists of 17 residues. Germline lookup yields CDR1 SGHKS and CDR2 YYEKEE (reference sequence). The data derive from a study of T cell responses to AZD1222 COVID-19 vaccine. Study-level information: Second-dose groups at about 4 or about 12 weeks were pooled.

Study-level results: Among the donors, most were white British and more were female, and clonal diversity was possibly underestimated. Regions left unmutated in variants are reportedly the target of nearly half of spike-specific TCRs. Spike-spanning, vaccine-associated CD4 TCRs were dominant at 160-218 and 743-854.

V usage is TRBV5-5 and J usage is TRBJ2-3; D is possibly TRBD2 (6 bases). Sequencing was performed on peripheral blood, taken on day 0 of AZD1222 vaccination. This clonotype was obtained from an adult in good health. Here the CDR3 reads CASSSPLSGSSTDTQYF. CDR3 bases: TGTGCCAGCAGCTCCCCCTTAAGCGGGTCTAGCACAGATACGCAGTATTTT.